The sequence of this TCR beta chain was determined in a study of PD-1 blockade in classical Hodgkin lymphoma (dated by TCRdb to about 2020). Regarding the study in general: Nivolumab dosing was 3 mg/kg intravenously every 2 weeks, continuing until either disease progression or unacceptable toxicity. To define a peripheral blood immune signature of response to PD-1 blockade in classical Hodgkin lymphoma, the study combined TCR beta sequencing with CyTOF.

Results and caveats for the whole study, not just this receptor: CD4+ but not CD8+ TCR diversity rose significantly by C4D1 (p=0.0027 vs p=0.16), most apparent in complete responders (p=0.02). Lower diversity was observed in patients in whom nivolumab was started less than 1 year after ASCT, and these patients were excluded from later analyses so that confounding by immune reconstitution would be avoided. The study was restricted to a single clinical trial cohort, and the causes of repertoire differences, possibly disease activity or prior therapy, were left undefined. Baseline TCR diversity was reported as lower in newly diagnosed patients than in healthy donors, and lower still in relapsed/refractory patients. Among trial patients, those achieving complete response had baseline diversity similar to that of newly diagnosed patients, while diversity was significantly lower in partial responders and progressors.

The Qiagen DNeasy kit was used to extract genomic DNA both from unsorted PBMCs and from the negatively selected CD4+ and CD8+ fractions. TCR beta CDR3 regions were subjected to amplification by immunoSEQ multiplex PCR with primers that anneal to V and J segments. Amplification bias was minimized using a synthetic immune receptor repertoire, and residual bias was removed computationally after sequencing. The published analysis was carried out like this. Custom Python scripts were used to quantify repertoire diversity as the Shannon entropy index. The unsorted, CD4+ and CD8+ repertoires were each analyzed separately, with the exception of combined analyses, where CD4+ and CD8+ sequences were merged in silico. Clonal expansion was defined as a frequency increase of at least 2-fold after treatment compared with C1D1, and clones undetected at baseline were assigned a pseudocount of 0.5. Clones with 0 or 1 copy at C1D1 were classified as singleton clones, and clones with 2 or more copies were classified as non-singleton clones. Clones expanded in unsorted samples were annotated as CD4+, CD8+ or unknown by matching protein sequences in sorted samples from the same patient. Wilcoxon tests were applied to paired samples to test diversity changes from C1D1 to C4D1. Entries here come from immuneACCESS through TCRdb and include only in-frame sequences with V and J called. Some clones fail to appear in such tables; in the studies checked, an unresolved V gene covers under half of the shortfall, and the cause of the remainder is unknown. V, J and clone size are taken as reported in that table, and D and trimming were inferred from the DNA itself. The sample table shows tens of thousands of clones, and over 75% are seen once. Approximately 3% of the sample belongs to the ten largest clones.

Of note for this clone: Its antigen has not been determined. One base away there is no much larger clone; base qualities are not given.

Deletion took 7 bases off V and 1 base off J, with a span of 15 bases between the germline ends. CDR3 length: 14 amino acids, cysteine to phenylalanine. Solely the CDR3 DNA is kept, with 42 bases framed from the first base. The germline V gene encodes CDR1 SGHRS and CDR2 YFSETQ. The sample's time point label, in plain terms: cycle 4 day 1 (C4D1), after 5 to 7 weeks of nivolumab. Every trial patient had relapsed following autologous stem cell transplantation, and prior brentuximab vedotin exposure was what differed among cohorts A, B and C. A Miltenyi CD4+ T cell isolation kit was used for magnetic negative selection to purify CD4+ T cells from thawed PBMCs. The trial cohort was composed of roughly 60 patients with relapsed/refractory classical Hodgkin lymphoma, for whom complete response, partial response or progressive disease was recorded as best overall response. Trial patients were treated with single-agent nivolumab in the multi-cohort phase II CheckMate 205 trial. An independent review committee assessed best overall response by applying the 2007 International Working Group response criteria. Trial PBMCs were collected just before the start of nivolumab (C1D1) and during therapy at cycle 2 day 1 and cycle 4 day 1. After peripheral blood was drawn into 8 mL Vacutainer Cell Preparation Tubes, PBMCs were isolated by centrifugation and then cryopreserved. Purified CD4+ and CD8+ fractions were prepared only for cases with an additional available PBMC sample. Magnetically labelled cells were depleted on LS columns in a quadroMACS separator, and the flow-through was collected as the purified fraction.

Sequencing was performed on CD4+ T cells from blood, taken before the fourth cycle of nivolumab. The sequence was collected from a human donor with classical Hodgkin lymphoma. The chain couples TRBV5-1 to TRBJ2-7; TRBD2 is a possible D gene, resting on 6 matching bases. The CDR3 loop reads CASGTGDSSYEQYF. The nucleotides read TGCGCCAGCGGAACTGGGGACTCTTCCTACGAGCAGTACTTC.